Listed below are T cell receptor beta chains from one sample, sequenced in a study of cytomegalovirus exposure and HLA in healthy donors. Assay: immunoSEQ multiplex PCR; the TCRdb copy retains only in-frame clones and omits some. The table includes 200,000 to 300,000 clones, around nine tenths detected once. Sequencing was done on a sample of PBMCs. These receptors were obtained from a man younger than 35 in good health and CMV-seronegative. The CDR3 runs from the conserved cysteine through the conserved F or W. The order of the fields is clone size, D gene, V gene, J gene, CDR3 protein, CDR3 DNA. D genes are given only for firm matches. Clone sizes are given selectively: once, few, many, or a class where the clone is expanded.

clone_size: NA; d_call: NA; v_call: TRBV28; j_call: TRBJ2-2; cdr3_aa: CASTLGGSVTGELFF; cdr3_nt: TGTGCCAGCACCCTTGGGGGGTCTGTCACCGGGGAGCTGTTTTTT
clone_size: NA; d_call: NA; v_call: TRBV6-5; j_call: TRBJ1-1; cdr3_aa: CASSYSTPATEAFF; cdr3_nt: TGTGCCAGCAGTTACTCGACACCCGCTACTGAAGCTTTCTTT
clone_size: NA; d_call: TRBD1; v_call: TRBV29-1; j_call: TRBJ1-1; cdr3_aa: CSDAGTANTEAFF; cdr3_nt: TGCAGCGATGCTGGGACAGCTAACACTGAAGCTTTCTTT
clone_size: few; d_call: TRBD1; v_call: TRBV19; j_call: TRBJ1-2; cdr3_aa: CASSGTGVYGYTF; cdr3_nt: TGTGCCAGTAGCGGGACAGGGGTCTATGGCTACACCTTC
clone_size: NA; d_call: NA; v_call: TRBV19; j_call: TRBJ2-4; cdr3_aa: CASSRTGPAKNIQYF; cdr3_nt: TGTGCCAGTAGTCGTACAGGACCAGCCAAAAACATTCAGTACTTC
clone_size: NA; d_call: NA; v_call: TRBV7-2; j_call: TRBJ1-5; cdr3_aa: CASSSKRGQNQPQRF; cdr3_nt: TGTGCCAGCAGCAGTAAGCGGGGCCAAAATCAGCCCCAGCGTTTT
clone_size: NA; d_call: NA; v_call: TRBV4-1; j_call: TRBJ2-7; cdr3_aa: CASSQGQIPRYEQYF; cdr3_nt: TGCGCCAGCAGCCAAGGCCAGATTCCTCGTTACGAGCAGTACTTC
clone_size: few; d_call: TRBD1; v_call: TRBV7-2; j_call: TRBJ1-6; cdr3_aa: CASSLYPTGTNSPLHF; cdr3_nt: TGTGCCAGCAGCTTATACCCGACAGGGACAAATTCACCCCTCCACTTT
clone_size: once; d_call: NA; v_call: TRBV28; j_call: TRBJ1-3; cdr3_aa: CASSLDILSSGNTIYF; cdr3_nt: TGTGCCAGCAGCTTGGACATTCTTAGCTCTGGAAACACCATATATTTT
clone_size: NA; d_call: TRBD1; v_call: TRBV11-3; j_call: TRBJ1-5; cdr3_aa: CASSRKHYWTGSNQPQHF; cdr3_nt: TGTGCCAGCAGCCGGAAGCACTACTGGACAGGCTCTAATCAGCCCCAGCATTTT
clone_size: NA; d_call: TRBD1; v_call: TRBV7-2; j_call: TRBJ2-2; cdr3_aa: CASSPQGAHGELFF; cdr3_nt: TGTGCCAGCAGCCCACAGGGGGCTCACGGGGAGCTGTTTTTT
clone_size: once; d_call: TRBD1; v_call: TRBV28; j_call: TRBJ1-6; cdr3_aa: CASSITLSGTGGMYSYNSPLHF; cdr3_nt: TGTGCCAGCAGTATCACCCTCTCCGGGACAGGGGGCATGTACTCCTATAATTCACCCCTCCACTTT
clone_size: NA; d_call: NA; v_call: TRBV9; j_call: TRBJ2-7; cdr3_aa: CASSVGGSSYEQYF; cdr3_nt: TGTGCCAGCAGCGTAGGAGGGAGCTCCTACGAGCAGTACTTC
clone_size: NA; d_call: NA; v_call: TRBV7-7; j_call: TRBJ2-7; cdr3_aa: CASSPGGPYYEQYF; cdr3_nt: TGTGCTAGCAGCCCCGGGGGGCCCTACTACGAGCAGTACTTC
clone_size: NA; d_call: TRBD1; v_call: TRBV15; j_call: TRBJ2-3; cdr3_aa: CATGSRGRTDTQYF; cdr3_nt: TGTGCCACCGGGTCTAGGGGGCGGACAGATACGCAGTATTTT
clone_size: NA; d_call: TRBD1; v_call: TRBV5-1; j_call: TRBJ1-2; cdr3_aa: CASRPTGAGDGYTF; cdr3_nt: TGCGCCAGCAGGCCTACAGGGGCAGGGGATGGCTACACCTTC
clone_size: NA; d_call: NA; v_call: TRBV4-1; j_call: TRBJ2-3; cdr3_aa: CASRPLGGGLGDTQYF; cdr3_nt: TGCGCCAGCAGACCGCTTGGGGGGGGGCTTGGAGATACGCAGTATTTT
clone_size: NA; d_call: NA; v_call: TRBV7-9; j_call: TRBJ1-2; cdr3_aa: CASSPSRENMDYTF; cdr3_nt: TGTGCCAGCAGCCCCTCCCGGGAAAATATGGACTACACCTTC
clone_size: NA; d_call: NA; v_call: TRBV7-2; j_call: TRBJ1-4; cdr3_aa: CASSLGRGTNEKLFF; cdr3_nt: TGTGCCAGCAGCTTAGGTCGGGGTACTAATGAAAAACTGTTTTTT
clone_size: NA; d_call: TRBD2; v_call: TRBV10-3; j_call: TRBJ2-3; cdr3_aa: CAISVGTSGYQRTDTQYF; cdr3_nt: TGTGCCATCAGTGTCGGGACTAGCGGATATCAACGCACAGATACGCAGTATTTT
clone_size: once; d_call: NA; v_call: TRBV29-1; j_call: TRBJ2-2; cdr3_aa: CSVDVGGTGELFF; cdr3_nt: TGCAGCGTTGATGTAGGGGGCACCGGGGAGCTGTTTTTT
clone_size: once; d_call: NA; v_call: TRBV30; j_call: TRBJ2-7; cdr3_aa: CAWGTDSYEQYF; cdr3_nt: TGTGCCTGGGGTACAGATTCCTACGAGCAGTACTTC
clone_size: NA; d_call: NA; v_call: TRBV10-3; j_call: TRBJ2-1; cdr3_aa: CAISPGGASSLNEQFF; cdr3_nt: TGTGCCATCAGTCCTGGGGGGGCATCATCTCTCAATGAGCAGTTCTTC
clone_size: few; d_call: TRBD2; v_call: TRBV30; j_call: TRBJ2-7; cdr3_aa: CAWSVASGPYEQYF; cdr3_nt: TGTGCCTGGAGTGTAGCTAGCGGGCCCTACGAGCAGTACTTC
clone_size: NA; d_call: NA; v_call: TRBV28; j_call: TRBJ1-2; cdr3_aa: CASSFVELGYTF; cdr3_nt: TGTGCCAGCAGTTTTGTTGAGTTAGGCTACACCTTC
clone_size: NA; d_call: NA; v_call: TRBV28; j_call: TRBJ1-3; cdr3_aa: CASLPPGLRDTIYF; cdr3_nt: TGTGCCAGCCTCCCGCCGGGACTTCGTGACACCATATATTTT
clone_size: NA; d_call: NA; v_call: TRBV5-6; j_call: TRBJ1-2; cdr3_aa: CASSFRGAAANYGYTF; cdr3_nt: TGTGCCAGCAGCTTTAGGGGCGCGGCGGCTAACTATGGCTACACCTTC
clone_size: few; d_call: NA; v_call: TRBV10-3; j_call: TRBJ2-2; cdr3_aa: CATSPGELFF; cdr3_nt: TGTGCCACCTCCCCCGGGGAGCTGTTTTTT
clone_size: NA; d_call: NA; v_call: TRBV6-5; j_call: TRBJ2-7; cdr3_aa: CASTPFEGHSYEQYF; cdr3_nt: TGTGCCAGCACCCCATTTGAGGGCCATTCCTACGAGCAGTACTTC
clone_size: NA; d_call: NA; v_call: TRBV7-9; j_call: TRBJ2-7; cdr3_aa: CASSRQSSYEQYF; cdr3_nt: TGTGCCAGCAGCCGACAAAGCTCCTACGAGCAGTACTTC
clone_size: NA; d_call: TRBD2; v_call: TRBV7-9; j_call: TRBJ2-7; cdr3_aa: CASSLGVPGLTLEQYF; cdr3_nt: TGTGCCAGCAGCTTAGGGGTACCGGGACTAACTCTGGAGCAGTACTTC
clone_size: NA; d_call: NA; v_call: TRBV29-1; j_call: TRBJ2-1; cdr3_aa: CSVESVRTSSYNEQFF; cdr3_nt: TGCAGCGTTGAAAGTGTGCGGACAAGCTCCTACAATGAGCAGTTCTTC
clone_size: few; d_call: NA; v_call: TRBV25-1; j_call: TRBJ2-7; cdr3_aa: CASSELEIERAKYEQYF; cdr3_nt: TGTGCCAGCAGTGAACTCGAAATCGAGCGGGCTAAGTACGAGCAGTACTTC
clone_size: few; d_call: NA; v_call: TRBV10-3; j_call: TRBJ2-7; cdr3_aa: CAIRSLEESEQYF; cdr3_nt: TGTGCCATTCGTTCACTTGAGGAGTCCGAGCAGTACTTC
clone_size: once; d_call: NA; v_call: TRBV28; j_call: TRBJ2-5; cdr3_aa: CATWGVQETQYF; cdr3_nt: TGTGCCACCTGGGGGGTCCAAGAGACCCAGTACTTC
clone_size: NA; d_call: NA; v_call: TRBV10-1; j_call: TRBJ2-3; cdr3_aa: CASSARRRDTQYF; cdr3_nt: TGCGCCAGCAGTGCTCGCCGTAGAGATACGCAGTATTTT
clone_size: NA; d_call: NA; v_call: TRBV27; j_call: TRBJ2-5; cdr3_aa: CASSTGQGRQETQYF; cdr3_nt: TGTGCCAGCAGTACAGGGCAGGGGCGTCAAGAGACCCAGTACTTC
clone_size: NA; d_call: NA; v_call: TRBV29-1; j_call: TRBJ2-5; cdr3_aa: CSVDGRVGETQYF; cdr3_nt: TGCAGCGTTGACGGCAGGGTCGGCGAGACCCAGTACTTC
clone_size: NA; d_call: NA; v_call: TRBV4-1; j_call: TRBJ2-7; cdr3_aa: CASSQDGGTFSYEQYF; cdr3_nt: TGCGCCAGCAGCCAAGACGGCGGGACCTTCTCCTACGAGCAGTACTTC
clone_size: NA; d_call: NA; v_call: TRBV4-3; j_call: TRBJ1-1; cdr3_aa: CASSQDGRGLHAFF; cdr3_nt: TGCGCCAGCAGCCAAGATGGTCGGGGTCTTCACGCTTTCTTT
clone_size: once; d_call: TRBD2; v_call: TRBV5-1; j_call: TRBJ2-1; cdr3_aa: CASSPWTSETYNEQFF; cdr3_nt: TGCGCCAGCAGCCCCTGGACTAGCGAGACCTACAATGAGCAGTTCTTC
clone_size: NA; d_call: NA; v_call: TRBV27; j_call: TRBJ2-1; cdr3_aa: CASRRSYNEQFF; cdr3_nt: TGTGCCAGCAGGCGGAGCTACAATGAGCAGTTCTTC